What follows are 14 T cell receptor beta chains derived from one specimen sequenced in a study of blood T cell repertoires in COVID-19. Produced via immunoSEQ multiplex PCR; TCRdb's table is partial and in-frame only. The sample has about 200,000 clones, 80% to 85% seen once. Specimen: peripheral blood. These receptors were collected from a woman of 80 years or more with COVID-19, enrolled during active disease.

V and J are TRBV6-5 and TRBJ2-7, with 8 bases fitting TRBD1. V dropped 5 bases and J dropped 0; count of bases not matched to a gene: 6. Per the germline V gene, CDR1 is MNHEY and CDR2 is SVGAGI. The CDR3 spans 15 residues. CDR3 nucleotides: TGTGCCAGCAGTAAACAGGGGGTACCCTCCTACGAGCAGTACTTC. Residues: CASSKQGVPSYEQYF.

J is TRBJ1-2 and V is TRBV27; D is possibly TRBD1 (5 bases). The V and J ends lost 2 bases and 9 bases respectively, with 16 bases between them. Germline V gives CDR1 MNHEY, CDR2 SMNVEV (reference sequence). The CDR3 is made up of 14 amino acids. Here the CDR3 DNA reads TGTGCCAGCAGTTTAGGGGGGGGAAGATTGCGCTACACCTTC. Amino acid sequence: CASSLGGGRLRYTF.

Here the CDR3 DNA reads TGTGCCTGGAGTGTAAGCTTTAACACTGAAGCTTTCTTT. Amino acids: CAWSVSFNTEAFF. This chain uses TRBV30 with TRBJ1-1; D gene uncertain. Trimming stripped 0 bases from V and 2 bases from J, with 7 bases between. Germline V gene data show CDR1 as GTSNPN and CDR2 as SVGIG (reference sequence). The CDR3 contains 13 residues.

In nucleotides, the CDR3 is TGCAGCGTTGTATTATGGGGTCAGGGTAATCAGCCCCAGCATTTT. Amino acid sequence: CSVVLWGQGNQPQHF. This sequence joins TRBV29-1 and TRBJ1-5, with D perhaps matching TRBD1 (5 bases). The germline V gene encodes CDR1 SQVTM and CDR2 ANQGSEA. The CDR3 has 15 amino acids. V lost 4 bases to trimming and J lost 4 bases, with 17 bases between them.

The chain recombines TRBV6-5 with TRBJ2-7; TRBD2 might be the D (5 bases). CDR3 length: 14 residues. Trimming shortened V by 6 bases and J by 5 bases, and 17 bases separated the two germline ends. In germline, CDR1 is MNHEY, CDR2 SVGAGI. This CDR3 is CASRMDSSYHEQYF. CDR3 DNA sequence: TGTGCCAGCAGGATGGACTCCAGCTACCACGAGCAGTACTTC.

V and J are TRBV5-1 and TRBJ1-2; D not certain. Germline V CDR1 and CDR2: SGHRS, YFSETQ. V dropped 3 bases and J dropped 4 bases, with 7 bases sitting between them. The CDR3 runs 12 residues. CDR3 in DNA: TGCGCCAGCAGCTCTGGCTTCTATGGCTACACCTTC. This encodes CASSSGFYGYTF.

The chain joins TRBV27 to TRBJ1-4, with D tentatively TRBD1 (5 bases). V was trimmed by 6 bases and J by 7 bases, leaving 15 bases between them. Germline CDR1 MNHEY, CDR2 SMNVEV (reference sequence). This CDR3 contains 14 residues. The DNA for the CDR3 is TGTGCCAGCAGGCCGGGCGGGACGCGTGAAAAACTGTTTTTT. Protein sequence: CASRPGGTREKLFF.

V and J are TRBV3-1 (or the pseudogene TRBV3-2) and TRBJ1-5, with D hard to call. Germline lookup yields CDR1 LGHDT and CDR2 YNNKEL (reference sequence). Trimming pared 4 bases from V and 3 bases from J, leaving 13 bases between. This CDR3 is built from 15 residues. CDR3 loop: CASSRGGFNNQPQHF. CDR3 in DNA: TGTGCCAGCAGCCGCGGAGGGTTCAACAATCAGCCCCAGCATTTT.

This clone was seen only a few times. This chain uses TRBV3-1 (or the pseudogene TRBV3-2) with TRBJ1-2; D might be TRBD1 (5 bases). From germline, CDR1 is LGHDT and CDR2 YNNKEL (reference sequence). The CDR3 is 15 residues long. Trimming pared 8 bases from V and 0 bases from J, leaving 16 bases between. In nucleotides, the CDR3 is TGTGCCAGCCATCCTCCGGGACTAACTAACTATGGCTACACCTTC. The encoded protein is CASHPPGLTNYGYTF.

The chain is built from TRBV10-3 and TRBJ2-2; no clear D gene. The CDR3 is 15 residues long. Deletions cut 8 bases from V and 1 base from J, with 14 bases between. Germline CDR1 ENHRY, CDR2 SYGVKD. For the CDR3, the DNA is TGTGCCATCCCGGCCTCGCCTAGGAACACCGGGGAGCTGTTTTTT. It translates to CAIPASPRNTGELFF.

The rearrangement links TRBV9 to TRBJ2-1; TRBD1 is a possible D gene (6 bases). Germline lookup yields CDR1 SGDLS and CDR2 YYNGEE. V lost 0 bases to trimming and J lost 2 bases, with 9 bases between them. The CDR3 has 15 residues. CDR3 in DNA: TGTGCCAGCAGCGTAGACGCAGGGGCCTACAATGAGCAGTTCTTC. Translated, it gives CASSVDAGAYNEQFF.

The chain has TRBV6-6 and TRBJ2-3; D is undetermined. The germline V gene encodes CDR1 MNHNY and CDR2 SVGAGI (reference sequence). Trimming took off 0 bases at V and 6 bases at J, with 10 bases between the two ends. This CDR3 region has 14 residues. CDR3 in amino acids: CASSYSSSPDTQYF. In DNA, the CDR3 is TGTGCCAGCAGTTACTCTTCTTCTCCTGATACGCAGTATTTT.

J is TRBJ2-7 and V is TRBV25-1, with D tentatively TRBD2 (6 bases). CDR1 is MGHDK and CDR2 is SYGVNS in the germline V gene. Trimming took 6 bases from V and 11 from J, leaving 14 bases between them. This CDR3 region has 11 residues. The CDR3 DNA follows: TGTGCCAGCAGCCAGGGACTTCAGGAGTACTTC. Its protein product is CASSQGLQEYF.

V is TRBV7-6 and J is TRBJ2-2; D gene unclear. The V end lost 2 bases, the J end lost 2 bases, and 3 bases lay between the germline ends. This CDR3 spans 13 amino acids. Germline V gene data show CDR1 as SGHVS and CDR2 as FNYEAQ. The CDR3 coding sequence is TGTGCCAGCAGCTTAACAAACACCGGGGAGCTGTTTTTT. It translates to CASSLTNTGELFF.